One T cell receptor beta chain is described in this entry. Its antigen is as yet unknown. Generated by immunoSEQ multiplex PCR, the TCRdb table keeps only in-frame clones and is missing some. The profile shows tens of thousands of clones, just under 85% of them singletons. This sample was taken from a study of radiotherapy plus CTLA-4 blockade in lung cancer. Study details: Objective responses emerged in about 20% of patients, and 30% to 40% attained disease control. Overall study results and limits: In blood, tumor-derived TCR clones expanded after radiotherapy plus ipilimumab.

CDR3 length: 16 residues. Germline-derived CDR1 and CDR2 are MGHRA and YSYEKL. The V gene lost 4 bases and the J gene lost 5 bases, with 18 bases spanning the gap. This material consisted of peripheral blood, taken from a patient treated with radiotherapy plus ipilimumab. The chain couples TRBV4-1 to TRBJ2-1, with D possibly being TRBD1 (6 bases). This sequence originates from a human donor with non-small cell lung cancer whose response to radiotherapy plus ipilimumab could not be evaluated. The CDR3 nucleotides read TGCGCCAGCAGCCGACCGGGACACTCGGCCCACAATGAGCAGTTCTTC. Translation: CASSRPGHSAHNEQFF.